This T cell receptor beta chain was found in a study of cytomegalovirus exposure and HLA in healthy donors. Notes on the study in general: The study recorded 150 to 200 TCR beta chains that were cytomegalovirus-associated. In vitro data verified three CMV-associated chains as specific for CMV antigens. Clusters of TCRs from the first cohort tended to co-occur in the roughly 120 validation repertoires (as a later analysis found).

This clone occurred a few times. Its antigen is undetermined. Looked up from germline, CDR1 is MNHEY and CDR2 is SVGAGI. V was clipped by 5 bases and J by 5 bases; unmatched bases: 2. The CDR3 sequence is 14 residues long. This table comes from immunoSEQ multiplex PCR, and its TCRdb copy is limited to in-frame clones, with some not included. The sample yields roughly 180,000 clones, around 86% seen once. This chain joins TRBV6-5 and TRBJ1-6, with TRBD1 identical over 8 bases. Sequenced: PBMCs. The origin of this receptor is a man aged 25 to 40 in good health and CMV-seropositive. The CDR3 loop is CASSTTGDNSPLHF. DNA for the CDR3: TGTGCCAGCAGTACGACAGGGGATAATTCACCCCTCCACTTT.